This T cell receptor (beta chain) was sequenced during a study of T cell responses to AZD1222 COVID-19 vaccine. The germline V gene encodes CDR1 SNHLY and CDR2 FYNNEI. The ends were cut back, 0 bases at V and 4 bases at J, with 9 bases in the middle. CDR3 size: 14 residues. Produced via immunoSEQ multiplex PCR; TCRdb's table is partial and in-frame only. The data show 100,000 or so clones, over 75% seen once. Study-level points and caveats: Just a handful of AZD1222 recipients tested seropositive at baseline.

A remark on this clone: Its cognate antigen is unknown.

The rearrangement joins TRBV2 to TRBJ1-2; D unclear. Sample: peripheral blood, taken on day 0 of AZD1222 vaccination. This receptor was obtained from an adult in good health. The DNA of the CDR3 is TGTGCCAGCAGTGAAGCCTATAACAGCTATGGCTACACCTTC. As protein: CASSEAYNSYGYTF.